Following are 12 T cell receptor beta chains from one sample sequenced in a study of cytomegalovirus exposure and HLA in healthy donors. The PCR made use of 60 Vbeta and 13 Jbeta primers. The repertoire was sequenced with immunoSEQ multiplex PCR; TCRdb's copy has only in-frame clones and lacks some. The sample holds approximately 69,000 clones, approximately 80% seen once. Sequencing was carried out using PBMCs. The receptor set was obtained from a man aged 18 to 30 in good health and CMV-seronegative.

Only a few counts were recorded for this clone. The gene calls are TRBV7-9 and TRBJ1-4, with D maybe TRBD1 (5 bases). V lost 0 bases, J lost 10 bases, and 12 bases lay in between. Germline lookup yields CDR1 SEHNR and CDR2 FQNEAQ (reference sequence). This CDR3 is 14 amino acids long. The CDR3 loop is CASSLARGMAKLFF. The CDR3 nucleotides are TGTGCCAGCAGCTTAGCTCGGGGGATGGCAAAACTGTTTTTT.

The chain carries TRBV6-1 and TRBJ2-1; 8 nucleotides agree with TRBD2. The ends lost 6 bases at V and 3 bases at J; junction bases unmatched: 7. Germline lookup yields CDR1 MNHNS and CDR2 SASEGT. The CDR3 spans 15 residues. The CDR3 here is CASREPGLVYNEQFF. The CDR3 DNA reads TGTGCCAGCAGAGAACCGGGACTAGTCTACAATGAGCAGTTCTTC.

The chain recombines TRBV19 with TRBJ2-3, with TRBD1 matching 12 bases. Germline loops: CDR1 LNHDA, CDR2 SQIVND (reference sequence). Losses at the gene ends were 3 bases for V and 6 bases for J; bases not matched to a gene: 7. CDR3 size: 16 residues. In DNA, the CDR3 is TGTGCCAGTAGTATCGCGGGACAGGGGGCTTTCGATACGCAGTATTTT. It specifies CASSIAGQGAFDTQYF.

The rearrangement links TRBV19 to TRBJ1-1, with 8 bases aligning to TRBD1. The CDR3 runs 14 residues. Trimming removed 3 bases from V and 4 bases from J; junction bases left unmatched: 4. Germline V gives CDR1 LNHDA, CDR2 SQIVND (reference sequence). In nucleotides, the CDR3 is TGTGCCAGTAGTATCAGGGGGCGAACCACTGAAGCTTTCTTT. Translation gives CASSIRGRTTEAFF.

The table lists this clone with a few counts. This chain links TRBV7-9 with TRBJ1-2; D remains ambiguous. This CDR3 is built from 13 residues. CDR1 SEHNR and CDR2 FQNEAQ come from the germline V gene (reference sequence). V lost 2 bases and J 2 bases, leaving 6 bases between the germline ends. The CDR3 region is CASSLPVNYGYTF. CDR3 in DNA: TGTGCCAGCAGCTTACCAGTAAACTATGGCTACACCTTC.

The CDR3 sequence: CASISGRGPYNEQFF. Here the CDR3 DNA reads TGTGCCAGCATCTCCGGCAGGGGGCCTTACAATGAGCAGTTCTTC. The V call is TRBV2, the J call TRBJ2-1; 8 bases fit TRBD1. This CDR3 is built from 15 residues. The germline V gene encodes CDR1 SNHLY and CDR2 FYNNEI. V shed 7 bases and J 4 bases; nucleotides not matched to a gene: 9.

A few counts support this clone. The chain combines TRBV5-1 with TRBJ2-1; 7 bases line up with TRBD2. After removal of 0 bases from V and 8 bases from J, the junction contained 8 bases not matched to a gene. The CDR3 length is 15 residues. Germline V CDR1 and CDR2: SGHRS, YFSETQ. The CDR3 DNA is TGCGCCAGCAGCTTGGCCGGGGAGGGCCGGGATGAGCAGTTCTTC. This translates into CASSLAGEGRDEQFF.

Here the CDR3 DNA reads TGTGCCTGGACGACTACCGTAACGGTCGGCTACAATGAGCAGTTCTTC. The encoded protein is CAWTTTVTVGYNEQFF. The chain couples TRBV30 to TRBJ2-1; the D gene is possibly TRBD2 (5 bases). The V gene's germline CDR1 is GTSNPN and CDR2 SVGIG (reference sequence). The CDR3 has 16 residues. V lost 4 bases, J lost 3 bases, and 19 bases lay in between. Together with reference TRBV30 and TRBJ2-1, the CDR3 gives the full variable domain: SQTIHQWPATLVQPVGSPLSLECTVEGTSNPNLYWYRQAAGRGLQLLFYSVGIGQISSEVPQNLSASRPQDRQFILSSKKLLLSDSGFYLCAWTTTVTVGYNEQFFGPGTRLTVL.

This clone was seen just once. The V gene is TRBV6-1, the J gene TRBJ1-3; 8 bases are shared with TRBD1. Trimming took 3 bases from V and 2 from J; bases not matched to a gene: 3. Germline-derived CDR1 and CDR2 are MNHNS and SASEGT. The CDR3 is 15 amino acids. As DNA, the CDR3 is TGTGCCAGCAGTGAGGAGACAGGGGCTGGAAACACCATATATTTT. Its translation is CASSEETGAGNTIYF.

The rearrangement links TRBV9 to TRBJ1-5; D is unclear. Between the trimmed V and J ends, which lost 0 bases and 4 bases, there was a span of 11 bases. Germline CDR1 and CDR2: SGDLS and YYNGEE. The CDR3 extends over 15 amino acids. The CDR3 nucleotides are TGTGCCAGCAGCGTAGGGGCCGGGAGAAATCAGCCCCAGCATTTT. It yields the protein CASSVGAGRNQPQHF.

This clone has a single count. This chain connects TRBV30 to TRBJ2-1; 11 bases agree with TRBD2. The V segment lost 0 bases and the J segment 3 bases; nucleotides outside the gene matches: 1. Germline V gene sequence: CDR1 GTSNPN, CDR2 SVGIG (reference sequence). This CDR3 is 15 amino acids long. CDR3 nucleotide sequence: TGTGCCTGGAGTGTAACTAGCGGGGGCTACAATGAGCAGTTCTTC. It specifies CAWSVTSGGYNEQFF. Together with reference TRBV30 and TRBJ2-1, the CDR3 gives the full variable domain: SQTIHQWPATLVQPVGSPLSLECTVEGTSNPNLYWYRQAAGRGLQLLFYSVGIGQISSEVPQNLSASRPQDRQFILSSKKLLLSDSGFYLCAWSVTSGGYNEQFFGPGTRLTVL.

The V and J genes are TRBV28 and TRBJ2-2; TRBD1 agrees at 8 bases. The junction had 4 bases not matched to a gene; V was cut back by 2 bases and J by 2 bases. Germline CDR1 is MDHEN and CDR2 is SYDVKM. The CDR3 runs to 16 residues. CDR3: CASSLGDRPNTGELFF. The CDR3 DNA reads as TGTGCCAGCAGTTTAGGGGACAGGCCCAACACCGGGGAGCTGTTTTTT.